This is a list of T cell receptor beta chains from one sample in a study of cytomegalovirus exposure and HLA in healthy donors. TCRdb's table, derived via immunoSEQ multiplex PCR, lists solely in-frame clones and lacks some. This sample has some 65,000 clones, with 70% to 85% found just once. The sequencing input was PBMCs. The receptor source for this set is a girl aged 5-17 years in good health and CMV-seropositive. Each CDR3 is given with its conserved first and last residue. D genes are given only for firm matches. Clone size is shown for a subset of rows, as once, few, many or a class of expanded clone.

TGTGCCAGCAGCGTGATGGTCGCGGGCGGCTACACCTTC,CASSVMVAGGYTF,TRBV9,.,.,TRBJ1-2
TGCAGTGCTAGAGATCTGGAGACCCAGTACTTC,CSARDLETQYF,TRBV20-1,.,.,TRBJ2-5
TGCGCCAGCAGCCCTACCGGGACTAGCGGTTACAATGAGCAGTTCTTC,CASSPTGTSGYNEQFF,TRBV5-1,TRBD2,.,TRBJ2-1
TGTGCCAGCAGCCCAGGACAGGGAACTGAAGCTTTCTTT,CASSPGQGTEAFF,TRBV11-3,TRBD1,.,TRBJ1-1
TGTGCCAGCAGCCAAGAGGAGGGGGGGCTGGACAATGAGCAGTTCTTC,CASSQEEGGLDNEQFF,TRBV4-2,.,.,TRBJ2-1
TGTGCCAGCAGCGTAGCTATGCAGGGAAGTTGGGCTGAAGCTTTCTTT,CASSVAMQGSWAEAFF,TRBV9,.,.,TRBJ1-1
TGTGCCAGCAAAACTACCTTACTCTCCTACAATGAGCAGTTCTTC,CASKTTLLSYNEQFF,TRBV2,.,.,TRBJ2-1
TGCAGCGTTGAGATTTGGGACTCAGGCTACGAGCAGTACTTC,CSVEIWDSGYEQYF,TRBV29-1,.,.,TRBJ2-7
TGTGCCAGCAGTGCCGGACAGGGGGGCTACGAGCAGTACTTC,CASSAGQGGYEQYF,TRBV6-1,TRBD1,.,TRBJ2-7
TGTGCCAGCAGCTTGCAGGGAGGATCCACTGAAGCTTTCTTT,CASSLQGGSTEAFF,TRBV7-9,.,.,TRBJ1-1
TGTGCCAGCACTGGACAGGTCGATGAGCAGTTCTTC,CASTGQVDEQFF,TRBV6-1,TRBD1,few,TRBJ2-1
TGTGCCAGCAGCTCCTTGGACTCGCAGCAGCCCCAGCATTTT,CASSSLDSQQPQHF,TRBV7-2,.,.,TRBJ1-5
TGTGCCAGCAGCTTAAATTTTGGCCGATACACTGAAGCTTTCTTT,CASSLNFGRYTEAFF,TRBV11-1,.,.,TRBJ1-1
TGCGCCAGCAGCTTGGAAAACACGGGAACCGGGGAGCTGTTTTTT,CASSLENTGTGELFF,TRBV5-1,.,.,TRBJ2-2
TGTGCCAGCAGCGTAGGCCCCACTCCAGGGGCAGATACGCAGTATTTT,CASSVGPTPGADTQYF,TRBV9,.,few,TRBJ2-3
TGTGCCTGGAGTACCTCCCCCGGACTAGCGGGGGGTAGCTCCTACGAGCAGTACTTC,CAWSTSPGLAGGSSYEQYF,TRBV30,TRBD2,.,TRBJ2-7
TGTGCCAGCGGGGCGGACCTGAACACTGAAGCTTTCTTT,CASGADLNTEAFF,TRBV2,.,.,TRBJ1-1
TGTGCCAGCAGTTTATGGGGCGGGGGGCAGTTCTTC,CASSLWGGGQFF,TRBV28,TRBD2,.,TRBJ2-1
TGCATTATGAGCTCCTACGAGCAGTACTTC,CIMSSYEQYF,TRBV20-1,.,.,TRBJ2-7
TGTGCCAGCAGCCAGGGGGTAAGCGGGAGGGCCTACAATGAGCAGTTCTTC,CASSQGVSGRAYNEQFF,TRBV7-9,TRBD2,.,TRBJ2-1
TGCGCCAGCAGCTCCCGGACTAGCGGGAGTACCGTAAATGAGCAGTTCTTC,CASSSRTSGSTVNEQFF,TRBV5-1,TRBD2,once,TRBJ2-1
TGTGCCAGCAGCGTATCGGTCTTCTCTGGAAACACCATATATTTT,CASSVSVFSGNTIYF,TRBV9,.,.,TRBJ1-3
TGTGCCACCAGCAGAGGGTGGGAGAGAGGAGAGACCCAGTACTTC,CATSRGWERGETQYF,TRBV15,.,once,TRBJ2-5
TGTGCCAGCAGTATAGTGGATACGCAGTATTTT,CASSIVDTQYF,TRBV28,.,.,TRBJ2-3
TGCGCCAGCAGCCAAGGCCCTAGCGTTTACGAGCAGTACTTC,CASSQGPSVYEQYF,TRBV4-1,.,few,TRBJ2-7
TGTGCCAGCACGGGCGGGGCGGCCCATTACGAGCAGTACTTC,CASTGGAAHYEQYF,TRBV2,.,.,TRBJ2-7
TGCGCCAGCAGCTTCGCGGGAACCTCCTACAATGAGCAGTTCTTC,CASSFAGTSYNEQFF,TRBV5-1,.,few,TRBJ2-1
TGCAGTGACCGGAGGGGCGAGGCCCAGTACTTC,CSDRRGEAQYF,TRBV20-1,.,.,TRBJ2-5
TGCGCCAGCAGCCAAGAGGGGGAGGGATCTCCCACCCAGCATTTT,CASSQEGEGSPTQHF,TRBV4-1,.,.,TRBJ1-5
TGTGCCTCCACGGGGGGCTGGGAGACCCAGTACTTC,CASTGGWETQYF,TRBV28,.,.,TRBJ2-5
TGTGCCAGCAGCTTAGGTCTAACAGGCACCGGGGAGCTGTTTTTT,CASSLGLTGTGELFF,TRBV7-2,.,once,TRBJ2-2
TGTGCCAGCAGCGTAGAAGGGGCAGTCGGTGAAGCTTTCTTT,CASSVEGAVGEAFF,TRBV9,.,.,TRBJ1-1
TGTGCCAGCAGCCCGCCTTCTAGGGGGCAAGAGACCCAGTACTTC,CASSPPSRGQETQYF,TRBV6-5,.,.,TRBJ2-5
TGTGCCAGTAGTTCTTTTACCGGGCTGTTTTTT,CASSSFTGLFF,TRBV19,.,.,TRBJ2-2
TGTGCCAGCAGTTCTACCTCGTACAATGAGCAGTTCTTC,CASSSTSYNEQFF,TRBV6-5,.,.,TRBJ2-1
TGCAGCGTTGGGATGGGGCAGACCTATGGCTACACCTTC,CSVGMGQTYGYTF,TRBV29-1,.,.,TRBJ1-2
TGTGCCAGCAGCCTACCCCTTTCCAGCGGGGGGGGGTACAATGAGCAGTTCTTC,CASSLPLSSGGGYNEQFF,TRBV4-2,TRBD2,.,TRBJ2-1
TGTGCCAGCAGTTTTATGGGAGCGGGAGGTTCCTACGAGCAGTACTTC,CASSFMGAGGSYEQYF,TRBV7-8,TRBD2,.,TRBJ2-7
TGTGCCAGCAGCTTAGATTTTGCGGGATCAGGGGGAGAGCAGTTCTTC,CASSLDFAGSGGEQFF,TRBV11-2,.,.,TRBJ2-1
TGTGCCAGCAGCTCTTTTCCCGTTGGCAGATCCTACGAGCAGTACTTC,CASSSFPVGRSYEQYF,TRBV5-6,.,few,TRBJ2-7
TGTGCCATCAGTGACGGAGAACAGCCCCAGCATTTT,CAISDGEQPQHF,TRBV10-3,.,once,TRBJ1-5
TGTGCCAGCAGCAGACAGGGTTTCACAGATACGCAGTATTTT,CASSRQGFTDTQYF,TRBV6-5,TRBD1,.,TRBJ2-3
TGCAGCGTTGGGGTCCAGGGCGCCTCCTACGAGCAGTACTTC,CSVGVQGASYEQYF,TRBV29-1,.,once,TRBJ2-7
TGTGCCTGGAGTAGGGGCTACGAGCAGTACTTC,CAWSRGYEQYF,TRBV30,.,.,TRBJ2-7
TGCGCCAGCAGCCAAGGTGCGGGGATGGGGGCCAAAAACATTCAGTACTTC,CASSQGAGMGAKNIQYF,TRBV4-3,.,.,TRBJ2-4
TGCGCCAGCAGTGACGGGAAGATGAACACTGAAGCTTTCTTT,CASSDGKMNTEAFF,TRBV10-1,.,.,TRBJ1-1
TGTGCCAGCAGCAACTCTCAGGGGAATCAGCCCCAGCATTTT,CASSNSQGNQPQHF,TRBV7-2,.,once,TRBJ1-5
TGTGCCAGCAGAATACTAGCGGGGAACACCGGGGAGCTGTTTTTT,CASRILAGNTGELFF,TRBV6-4,TRBD2,.,TRBJ2-2
TGTGCCACCAGGGGGACACCGGAGCAGTACTTC,CATRGTPEQYF,TRBV28,TRBD1,.,TRBJ2-7